Each of the 32 T cell receptor beta chains below was sequenced from the same sample in a study of cytomegalovirus exposure and HLA in healthy donors. The PCR employed 60 Vbeta primers together with 13 Jbeta primers. Measured with immunoSEQ multiplex PCR; TCRdb has only the in-frame clones, and not every one. Of 250,000 to 350,000 clones listed, roughly 89% were seen once; the top ten hold 4%. Sequencing was carried out using PBMCs. These receptors were obtained from a man aged 40-55 years in good health and CMV-seropositive.

The chain combines TRBV29-1 with TRBJ2-5; 8 bases line up with TRBD1. The better agreement between TRBJ2-7 and the DNA end casts doubt on the J call. The CDR3 extends over 15 amino acids. Looked up from germline, CDR1 is SQVTM and CDR2 is ANQGSEA. The CDR3 protein is CSVDKETGGSYEQYF. The DNA for the CDR3 is TGCAGCGTTGACAAAGAAACAGGGGGGTCCTACGAGCAGTACTTC.

With respect to this clone: The same CDR3 also results from other DNA sequences found in this sample. The chain links TRBV28 to TRBJ1-5; D is undetermined. Germline values: CDR1 MDHEN, CDR2 SYDVKM. CDR3 length: 14 amino acids. The V end was cut by 6 bases, the J end by 4 bases, with 13 bases between. For the CDR3, the DNA is TGTGCCAGCAGCCCCCCGGCGGGGAATCAGCCCCAGCATTTT. It yields the protein CASSPPAGNQPQHF. Full variable domain (rest looked up from reference TRBV28 and TRBJ1-5): DVKVTQSSRYLVKRTGEKVFLECVQDMDHENMFWYRQDPGLGLRLIYFSYDVKMKEKGDIPEGYSVSREKKERFSLILESASTNQTSMYLCASSPPAGNQPQHFGDGTRLSIL.

The chain uses TRBV5-8 and TRBJ2-7, with 7 nucleotides matching TRBD2. The CDR3 sequence is 15 residues long. Trimming at V came to 6 bases and at J to 3 bases, leaving 12 bases not matched to a gene. Looked up from germline, CDR1 is SGHTS and CDR2 is YDEGEE. DNA for the CDR3: TGTGCCAGCAACGGAGCGGGGAGGGGTAACTACGAGCAGTACTTC. It translates to CASNGAGRGNYEQYF.

CDR3: CASSIGGYEQYF. CDR3 DNA sequence: TGTGCCAGTAGTATTGGGGGCTACGAGCAGTACTTC. This rearrangement joins TRBV19 to TRBJ2-5; D is possibly TRBD1 or TRBD2 (5 bases each). With the DNA end fitting TRBJ2-7 better, the J assignment may be wrong. CDR3 length: 12 amino acids. Germline assignment: CDR1 LNHDA and CDR2 SQIVND (reference sequence).

V gene TRBV28 combines with J gene TRBJ2-1; D is possibly TRBD1 (5 bases). CDR1 and CDR2 from the germline V gene are MDHEN and SYDVKM. Trimming pared 6 bases from V and 3 bases from J, leaving 15 bases between. The CDR3 covers 15 residues. The DNA of the CDR3 is TGTGCCAGCAGGGTCAGACAGTCTATCTACAATGAGCAGTTCTTC. It specifies CASRVRQSIYNEQFF.

The rearrangement uses TRBV9 and TRBJ2-5; no clear D gene. The CDR3 is 14 residues long. The germline CDR1 and CDR2 sequences are SGDLS and YYNGEE. The V gene lost 3 bases and the J gene lost 4 bases, with 13 bases spanning the gap. CDR3 sequence: CASSASTAAETQYF. In nucleotides, the CDR3 is TGTGCCAGCAGCGCATCTACCGCCGCAGAGACCCAGTACTTC.

V and J are TRBV27 and TRBJ2-7; 14 bases map to TRBD2. V was clipped by 5 bases and J by 5 bases; unmatched bases: 5. This CDR3 contains 15 residues. Germline CDR1 and CDR2: MNHEY and SMNVEV (reference sequence). The DNA of the CDR3 is TGTGCCAGCAGTCGCCCGGGACTAGCGGGAGACGAGCAGTACTTC. This translates into CASSRPGLAGDEQYF.

This clone was seen just once. V and J are TRBV11-3 and TRBJ2-3; 11 bases agree with TRBD2. The CDR3 is made up of 16 amino acids. Germline trimming cut 6 bases from V and 5 bases from J; bases unmatched to any gene: 10. From germline, CDR1 is SGHNT and CDR2 YENEEA. The CDR3 here is CASSLNTLAGEDTQYF. CDR3 nucleotides: TGTGCCAGCAGTTTAAACACACTAGCGGGAGAAGATACGCAGTATTTT.

This chain connects TRBV27 to TRBJ2-5, with 13 bases fitting TRBD2. The J call may not be correct, given that the DNA end is closer to TRBJ2-7. CDR1 and CDR2 from the germline V gene are MNHEY and SMNVEV (reference sequence). The length of the CDR3 is 16 residues. Here the CDR3 DNA reads TGTGCCAGCAGTTTCCTTACTAGCGGGAGGGGCAACGAGCAGTACTTC. Translation: CASSFLTSGRGNEQYF.

This clone occurred once. The chain links TRBV5-6 to TRBJ2-1; 8 nucleotides agree with TRBD2. Per the germline V gene, CDR1 is SGHDT and CDR2 is YYEEEE. The CDR3 has 15 amino acids. V lost 3 bases to trimming and J lost 5 bases; unmatched junction nucleotides: 7. CDR3 sequence reads: CASSSPLAGNNEQFF. CDR3 nucleotides: TGTGCCAGCAGCTCCCCGTTAGCGGGAAACAATGAGCAGTTCTTC.

The chain carries TRBV7-2 and TRBJ2-5, with 7 bases identical to TRBD1. The CDR3 spans 14 residues. Per the germline V gene, CDR1 is SGHTA and CDR2 is FQGNSA. Unmatched junction bases numbered 2, after V lost 1 base and J lost 3 bases. The CDR3: CASSLVDREETQYF. The DNA of the CDR3 is TGTGCCAGCAGCTTAGTCGACAGGGAAGAGACCCAGTACTTC.

J is TRBJ1-1 and V is TRBV5-1; no clear D. The CDR3 totals 16 residues. V was cut by 1 base and J by 4 bases, with 17 bases left in between. CDR1 and CDR2 from the germline V gene are SGHRS and YFSETQ. CDR3 bases: TGCGCCAGCAGCTTGTCCCCCGCTCCGGGGAGCACTGAAGCTTTCTTT. This gives the protein CASSLSPAPGSTEAFF.

This clone was recorded only once. The rearrangement uses TRBV7-6 and TRBJ2-5; weak D call: TRBD2 (5 bases). The CDR3 extends over 12 amino acids. In germline, CDR1 is SGHVS, CDR2 FNYEAQ. V was clipped by 5 bases and J by 6 bases, with 10 bases between them. The CDR3 coding sequence is TGTGCCAGCAGCCCGTCGGGAAAGACCCAGTACTTC. Protein: CASSPSGKTQYF. Filled out from reference TRBV7-6 and TRBJ2-5, the complete variable domain reads GAGVSQSPRYKVTKRGQDVALRCDPISGHVSLYWYRQALGQGPEFLTYFNYEAQQDKSGLPNDRFSAERPEGSISTLTIQRTEQRDSAMYRCASSPSGKTQYFGPGTRLLVL.

This clone was counted between two and nine times. V and J are TRBV29-1 and TRBJ2-7; D is possibly TRBD2 (6 bases). The CDR3 contains 13 residues. Trimming took 7 bases from V and 3 from J, leaving 16 bases between them. Germline loops: CDR1 SQVTM, CDR2 ANQGSEA. The CDR3 DNA is TGCAGCGCCCTCGGGAGTCTCAGCTACGAGCAGTACTTC. Translated: CSALGSLSYEQYF.

This clone has a single count. The rearrangement joins TRBV29-1 to TRBJ2-3; the D gene is possibly TRBD1 (9 bases). Germline lookup yields CDR1 SQVTM and CDR2 ANQGSEA. The CDR3 covers 16 residues. The V end was cut by 7 bases, the J end by 5 bases, with 25 bases between. The chain's CDR3 is CSGTGVAGRGVDTQYF. DNA for the CDR3: TGCAGCGGGACAGGGGTAGCGGGAAGAGGAGTAGATACGCAGTATTTT.

This chain connects TRBV7-8 to TRBJ2-2; D is possibly TRBD1 (5 bases). Per germline, CDR1 SGHVS and CDR2 FQNEAQ. The CDR3 has 15 amino acids. With 0 bases removed from V and 4 bases from J, the gap between germline ends came to 9 bases. The CDR3 DNA is TGTGCCAGCAGCTTAGCCAGGGCGAGCACCGGGGAGCTGTTTTTT. This codes for CASSLARASTGELFF.

V and J are TRBV5-1 and TRBJ2-3, with a possible D match to TRBD2 (6 bases). The CDR3 sequence is 15 residues long. Trimming took off 4 bases at V and 0 bases at J, with 12 bases between the two ends. CDR1 SGHRS and CDR2 YFSETQ come from the germline V gene. Here the CDR3 DNA reads TGCGCCAGCAGCGAAAGAAGCGGGAGCACAGATACGCAGTATTTT. Its protein is CASSERSGSTDTQYF. Full variable domain (rest looked up from reference TRBV5-1 and TRBJ2-3): KAGVTQTPRYLIKTRGQQVTLSCSPISGHRSVSWYQQTPGQGLQFLFEYFSETQRNKGNFPGRFSGRQFSNSRSEMNVSTLELGDSALYLCASSERSGSTDTQYFGPGTRLTVL.

This chain links TRBV23-1 with TRBJ1-5; D remains ambiguous. TRBV23-1 is an ORF, with its function uncertain. V was cut by 3 bases and J by 3 bases, with 12 bases left in between. CDR3 length: 15 amino acids. The CDR3 nucleotides are TGCGCCAGCAGTCAGGTCGGGGAGATCAATCAGCCCCAGCATTTT. Translated: CASSQVGEINQPQHF.

The gene calls are TRBV7-2 and TRBJ1-2, with a possible D match to TRBD1 (6 bases). Trimming took off 4 bases at V and 8 bases at J, with 11 bases between the two ends. The germline V gene has CDR1 SGHTA and CDR2 FQGNSA. CDR3 length: 12 residues. The CDR3 sequence: CASSSQGRGYTF. The CDR3 bases are TGTGCCAGCAGCTCGCAGGGGAGAGGCTACACCTTC.

This chain connects TRBV11-3 to TRBJ2-1; 11 bases fit TRBD2. V trimming: 4 bases; J trimming: 7 bases; junction bases outside the gene matches: 12. Germline CDR1 is SGHNT and CDR2 is YENEEA. The CDR3 spans 17 residues. CDR3 nucleotides: TGTGCCAGCAGCTCCGGGACTAGCGGAACCGAATGGAATGAGCAGTTCTTC. Its protein is CASSSGTSGTEWNEQFF. Filled out from reference TRBV11-3 and TRBJ2-1, the complete variable domain reads EAGVVQSPRYKIIEKKQPVAFWCNPISGHNTLYWYLQNLGQGPELLIRYENEEAVDDSQLPKDRFSAERLKGVDSTLKIQPAELGDSAVYLCASSSGTSGTEWNEQFFGPGTRLTVL.

This clone was observed a handful of times. The gene calls are TRBV11-3 and TRBJ2-1; D is uncertain. This CDR3 has 14 residues. Looked up from germline, CDR1 is SGHNT and CDR2 is YENEEA. With 4 bases removed from V and 6 bases from J, the gap between germline ends came to 13 bases. The CDR3 DNA follows: TGTGCCAGCAGCTCAGGTCGTTTGCCCAATGAGCAGTTCTTC. Its translation: CASSSGRLPNEQFF.

The gene calls are TRBV7-9 and TRBJ2-1; TRBD1 might be the D (6 bases). Trimming took 1 base from V and 4 from J, leaving 11 bases between them. Germline loops: CDR1 SEHNR, CDR2 FQNEAQ (reference sequence). The CDR3 extends over 15 amino acids. This chain's CDR3 is CASSLGTGNYNEQFF. CDR3 coding DNA: TGTGCCAGCAGCTTAGGAACAGGGAATTACAATGAGCAGTTCTTC.

The gene calls are TRBV19 and TRBJ1-5; D gene ambiguous. Trimming cost V 6 bases and J 0 bases, with 21 bases left between them. This CDR3 spans 18 amino acids. Germline-derived CDR1 and CDR2 are LNHDA and SQIVND (reference sequence). The DNA for the CDR3 is TGTGCCAGTAGGTCCCTGAGGACGGGAGTGTATAGCAATCAGCCCCAGCATTTT. Its translation is CASRSLRTGVYSNQPQHF. The variable domain in full, with the rest retrieved from reference TRBV19 and TRBJ1-5, is DGGITQSPKYLFRKEGQNVTLSCEQNLNHDAMYWYRQDPGQGLRLIYYSQIVNDFQKGDIAEGYSVSREKKESFPLTVTSAQKNPTAFYLCASRSLRTGVYSNQPQHFGDGTRLSIL.

The V gene is TRBV11-1, the J gene TRBJ2-6; the D is unclear. V lost 3 bases to trimming and J lost 0 bases, with 6 bases between them. The germline V gene has CDR1 SGHAT and CDR2 FQDESV (reference sequence). This CDR3 comprises 15 residues. The CDR3 DNA reads as TGTGCCAGCAGCTTTTTTAGCTCTGGGGCCAACGTCCTGACTTTC. Its translation is CASSFFSSGANVLTF.

The rearrangement links TRBV5-1 to TRBJ2-5; tentative D call: TRBD1 (6 bases). Judging by the DNA end, TRBJ2-7 fits better; the J call may be wrong. The CDR3 is made up of 14 amino acids. Germline V lookup: CDR1 SGHRS, CDR2 YFSETQ. The CDR3 bases are TGCGCCAGCAGCTTGGCTACAGGGTTCCACGAGCAGTACTTC. Encoded protein: CASSLATGFHEQYF.

This clone was detected once. The chain recombines TRBV30 with TRBJ1-2; 10 nucleotides line up with TRBD1. V dropped 5 bases and J dropped 3; count of bases not matched to a gene: 9. The CDR3 is made up of 15 amino acids. CDR1 is GTSNPN, CDR2 SVGIG, per germline (reference sequence). This chain's CDR3 is CAWLRQGAGDYGYTF. CDR3 nucleotide sequence: TGTGCCTGGCTCAGACAGGGGGCAGGAGACTATGGCTACACCTTC.

The DNA of the CDR3 is TGTGCCAGCAGACCGGGACAATCGTCTGGAAACACCATATATTTT. It is translated as CASRPGQSSGNTIYF. The chain uses TRBV2 and TRBJ1-3, with D possibly TRBD1 on 6 matching bases. Germline V CDR1 and CDR2: SNHLY, FYNNEI. V lost 6 bases to trimming and J lost 1 base, with 13 bases between them. This CDR3 is built from 15 residues. Filled out from reference TRBV2 and TRBJ1-3, the complete variable domain reads EPEVTQTPSHQVTQMGQEVILRCVPISNHLYFYWYRQILGQKVEFLVSFYNNEISEKSEIFDDQFSVERPDGSNFTLKIRSTKLEDSAMYFCASRPGQSSGNTIYFGEGSWLTVV.

In its sample, this clone was seen once. This rearrangement joins TRBV5-8 to TRBJ1-5; 7 bases are shared with TRBD1. V trimming: 7 bases; J trimming: 1 base; junction bases outside the gene matches: 8. Germline V gives CDR1 SGHTS, CDR2 YDEGEE. The CDR3 has 15 amino acids. CDR3 coding DNA: TGTGCCAGCGTTGACAGGGCGGGAAGCAATCAGCCCCAGCATTTT. The encoded protein is CASVDRAGSNQPQHF.

The chain employs TRBV19 and TRBJ1-3; TRBD1 is a possible D gene (6 bases). The CDR3 loop spans 16 amino acids. The V end was cut by 7 bases, the J end by 0 bases, with 16 bases between. Looked up from germline, CDR1 is LNHDA and CDR2 is SQIVND (reference sequence). This CDR3 is CASKTIEGGSGNTIYF. CDR3 nucleotides: TGTGCCAGTAAAACAATTGAAGGGGGCTCTGGAAACACCATATATTTT.

The chain links TRBV7-9 to TRBJ1-6; 9 bases match TRBD1. Looked up from germline, CDR1 is SEHNR and CDR2 is FQNEAQ (reference sequence). CDR3 length: 15 residues. Trimming cost V 2 bases and J 10 bases; bases outside gene matches: 6. CDR3 region: CASSLTQGARSPLHF. For the CDR3, the DNA is TGTGCCAGCAGCTTAACACAGGGGGCTAGGTCACCCCTCCACTTT.

In this sample, this clone turned up a few times. The chain uses TRBV7-2 and TRBJ2-7; 7 bases line up with TRBD1. With 1 base clipped from V and 3 bases from J, the junction kept 0 bases outside the gene matches. CDR1 is SGHTA and CDR2 is FQGNSA in the germline V gene. There are 13 residues in the CDR3. DNA of the CDR3: TGTGCCAGCAGCTTAGACAGGGGCTACGAGCAGTACTTC. Protein sequence: CASSLDRGYEQYF.

The J gene is TRBJ2-1, the V gene TRBV28, with TRBD2 matching 7 bases. V lost 2 bases and J lost 0; bases outside the gene matches: 7. CDR3 size: 17 residues. Germline CDR1 and CDR2: MDHEN and SYDVKM. The CDR3 DNA reads as TGTGCCAGCAGTTTAAGGGACTACACGAGCTCCTACAATGAGCAGTTCTTC. Its protein product is CASSLRDYTSSYNEQFF. The whole variable domain, remainder taken from reference TRBV28 and TRBJ2-1, is DVKVTQSSRYLVKRTGEKVFLECVQDMDHENMFWYRQDPGLGLRLIYFSYDVKMKEKGDIPEGYSVSREKKERFSLILESASTNQTSMYLCASSLRDYTSSYNEQFFGPGTRLTVL.